This T cell receptor beta chain derives from a study of T cells of healthy individuals. TCRdb processed the 5' RACE reads anew with MiXCR; each CDR3 protein has one entry. The data hold approximately 100,000 distinct CDR3 sequences, with under 20% observed a single time. The CDR3 totals 13 residues. In germline, CDR1 is SNHLY, CDR2 FYNNEI. The V end was cut by 4 bases, the J end by 4 bases, with 8 bases between. The chain combines TRBV2 with TRBJ1-3; D perhaps matches TRBD1 (6 bases). The clonotype comes from a human donor in good health. The CDR3 DNA sequence: TGTGCCAGCAGTGCAGACAGGGGAAACACCATATATTTT. It yields the protein CASSADRGNTIYF. The whole variable domain, remainder taken from reference TRBV2 and TRBJ1-3, is EPEVTQTPSHQVTQMGQEVILRCVPISNHLYFYWYRQILGQKVEFLVSFYNNEISEKSEIFDDQFSVERPDGSNFTLKIRSTKLEDSAMYFCASSADRGNTIYFGEGSWLTVV.